This record concerns one T cell receptor beta chain sequence. The data originate from a study of T-cell reconstitution after alpha-beta-depleted transplantation in children. Unique molecular identifiers tagged the TCRbeta library. TCRdb analysed the PCR reads with MiXCR anew, one entry per CDR3 protein. The sample records 200,000 to 250,000 distinct CDR3 sequences, about 8.2% being singletons. Germline V gene lookup returns CDR1 MNHEY and CDR2 SVGEGT. V lost 5 bases and J lost 0, with 20 bases in between. The CDR3 consists of 17 residues. The sample here was PBMCs, mostly from graft donor cells, taken 360 days after TCRalphabeta/CD19-depleted stem cell transplant. The TCR sequence derives from a male patient between 2 and 10 years old who had a stem cell transplant for acute myeloid leukemia, so the T cells may come from the graft donor. The rearrangement uses TRBV6-2 or TRBV6-3 and TRBJ2-7; D tentatively fits TRBD1 or TRBD2 (5 bases each). CDR3 sequence (DNA): TGTGCCAGCAGTCCACCTCCGGGACCGTCATACTCCTACGAGCAGTACGTC. Amino acids: CASSPPPGPSYSYEQYV.